This TCR beta chain came from a study of blood T cell repertoires in COVID-19. Overall study context: There were acute and convalescent COVID-19 samples, and they came from the United States, Italy and Spain. The cDNA or gDNA used as material had been derived from T cells, B-cell-depleted T cells, or PBMCs.

Methods used by the authors: Using reference gene primer amplification, nucleated cell counts were estimated. The assay was immunoSEQ multiplex PCR, and TCRdb's table has in-frame clones only and misses some. That table gives V, J and clone size, and the DNA gave D and trimming. The data hold about 170,000 clones, with approximately 90% observed a single time. Unmatched junction bases numbered 13, after V lost 8 bases and J lost 0 bases. CDR3 length equals 16 residues. Germline CDR1 is MDHEN and CDR2 is SYDVKM. This sequence joins TRBV28 and TRBJ2-7; 7 bases are a match to TRBD1. Sequenced input: peripheral blood. The sequence was obtained from a man aged 45 to 65 with acute or convalescent COVID-19. CDR3 DNA sequence: TGTGCCAGCGGCGATCTTAGACAGGGCGACTCCTACGAGCAGTACTTC. As protein: CASGDLRQGDSYEQYF.